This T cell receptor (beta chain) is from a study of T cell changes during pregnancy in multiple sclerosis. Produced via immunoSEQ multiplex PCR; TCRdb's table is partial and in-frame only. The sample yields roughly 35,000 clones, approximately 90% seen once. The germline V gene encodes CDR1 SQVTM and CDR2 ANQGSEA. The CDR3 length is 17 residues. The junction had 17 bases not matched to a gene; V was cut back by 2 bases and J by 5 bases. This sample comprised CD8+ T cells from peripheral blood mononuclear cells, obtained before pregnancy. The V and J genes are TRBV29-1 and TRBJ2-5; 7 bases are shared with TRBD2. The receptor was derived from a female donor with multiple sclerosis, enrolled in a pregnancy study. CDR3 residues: CSVELWAGEAVRETQYF. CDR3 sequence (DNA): TGCAGCGTTGAACTTTGGGCGGGAGAGGCCGTCCGGGAGACCCAGTACTTC.